Each of the 23 T cell receptor beta chains below was sequenced from the same sample in a study of OX40 agonist ivuxolimab in advanced cancers. Generated by immunoSEQ multiplex PCR, the TCRdb table keeps only in-frame clones and is missing some. The data contain 50,000 to 75,000 clones, about 90% of them singletons. The sequenced sample was CD4+ or CD8+ T cells sorted from blood, obtained in a trial of the OX40 agonist ivuxolimab. These receptors were collected from an adult with an advanced solid tumor such as melanoma, head and neck, liver or kidney cancer.

The rearrangement joins TRBV5-8 to TRBJ1-3; the D is unclear. The V and J ends lost 5 bases and 4 bases respectively, with 7 bases between them. Per germline, CDR1 SGHTS and CDR2 YDEGEE. The CDR3 covers 12 residues. CDR3 region: CASRFRGNTIYF. The CDR3 DNA reads TGTGCCAGCAGGTTCCGAGGAAACACCATATATTTT. Looking up the rest from reference TRBV5-8 and TRBJ1-3 gives the full variable domain: EAGVTQSPTHLIKTRGQQATLRCSPISGHTSVYWYQQALGLGLQFLLWYDEGEERNRGNFPPRFSGRQFPNYSSELNVNALELEDSALYLCASRFRGNTIYFGEGSWLTVV.

J is TRBJ2-5 and V is TRBV28; the D gene could be TRBD1 or TRBD2 (5 bases each). Near its end, the DNA agrees better with TRBJ2-7, so the J call may be wrong. The CDR3 loop spans 13 amino acids. Germline loops: CDR1 MDHEN, CDR2 SYDVKM. The CDR3 bases are TGTGCCAGCGGTAGGTGGGGGAGATCCGAGCAGTACTTC. This translates into CASGRWGRSEQYF.

This chain uses TRBV28 with TRBJ1-5; the D is unclear. The CDR3 consists of 13 residues. Germline V gene lookup returns CDR1 MDHEN and CDR2 SYDVKM. V gave up 5 bases and J gave up 7 bases, with 12 bases separating them. The CDR3 nucleotides read TGTGCCAGCAGTCCAGAGGGTTACCAGCCCCAGCATTTT. Translation gives CASSPEGYQPQHF.

This chain joins TRBV2 and TRBJ1-1; 9 bases align to TRBD1. The CDR3 loop spans 14 amino acids. J lost 4 bases, V lost 3 bases, and 3 bases had no gene match. Germline V gives CDR1 SNHLY, CDR2 FYNNEI. The CDR3 sequence: CASSEGQGFTEAFF. The DNA of the CDR3 is TGTGCCAGCAGTGAGGGACAGGGCTTCACTGAAGCTTTCTTT.

The rearrangement links TRBV7-4 to TRBJ1-5, with D perhaps TRBD1 (5 bases). This CDR3 comprises 16 residues. V dropped 4 bases and J dropped 6 bases, with 19 bases sitting between them. The V gene's germline CDR1 is SGHVT and CDR2 SQSDAQ. CDR3 bases: TGTGCCAGCAGCTGCCGGGACGGGGTTTGCGGTCAGCCCCAGCATTTT. It specifies CASSCRDGVCGQPQHF.

The chain joins TRBV7-2 to TRBJ2-2; TRBD2 agrees at 11 bases. The germline gives CDR1 SGHTA, CDR2 FQGNSA. This CDR3 comprises 16 residues. The V and J ends lost 1 base and 4 bases, in that order; junction bases with no gene match: 2. The CDR3 loop reads CASSLGSGRVTGELFF. As DNA, the CDR3 is TGTGCCAGCAGCTTAGGTAGCGGGAGGGTCACCGGGGAGCTGTTTTTT.

The chain carries TRBV15 and TRBJ1-1; D possibly corresponds to TRBD1 (5 bases). Germline V gives CDR1 LNHNV, CDR2 YYDKDF (reference sequence). The CDR3 runs to 14 residues. V was clipped by 1 base and J by 0 bases, with 6 bases between them. CDR3 residues: CATSRGTMNTEAFF. The DNA for the CDR3 is TGTGCCACCAGCAGAGGGACAATGAACACTGAAGCTTTCTTT.

This clone came up a few times. The J gene is TRBJ1-2, the V gene TRBV14, with 7 bases aligning to TRBD1. The length of the CDR3 is 13 residues. Germline V gene lookup returns CDR1 SGHDN and CDR2 FVKESK. V was pared by 3 bases and J by 8 bases, with 6 bases of the junction left unmatched. Here the CDR3 reads CASSQNRGGGYTF. In nucleotides, the CDR3 is TGTGCCAGCAGCCAGAACAGGGGAGGAGGCTACACCTTC.

This chain uses TRBV5-5 with TRBJ2-5, with D perhaps matching TRBD2 (6 bases). V lost 4 bases and J lost 5, with 15 bases in between. This CDR3 comprises 14 residues. Germline CDR1 is SGHKS and CDR2 is YYEKEE (reference sequence). As DNA, the CDR3 is TGTGCCAGCAGCCCCGGGACTCGCCGGGAGACCCAGTACTTC. It is translated as CASSPGTRRETQYF. The variable domain in full, completed from reference TRBV5-5 and TRBJ2-5, reads DAGVTQSPTHLIKTRGQQVTLRCSPISGHKSVSWYQQVLGQGPQFIFQYYEKEERGRGNFPDRFSARQFPNYSSELNVNALLLGDSALYLCASSPGTRRETQYFGPGTRLLVL.

This clone was found a few times. The chain has TRBV15 and TRBJ1-3; D is ambiguous. CDR1 and CDR2 (germline): LNHNV, YYDKDF (reference sequence). This CDR3 region has 13 residues. Trimming took 5 bases from V and 4 from J, leaving 9 bases between them. CDR3 region: CATSPNRGNTIYF. In DNA form, the CDR3 reads TGTGCCACCAGCCCTAACCGGGGAAACACCATATATTTT.

The V and J genes are TRBV6-7 and TRBJ2-5, with D unclear. TRBV6-7 is identified as an open reading frame with a role that is uncertain. The length of the CDR3 is 8 residues. V lost 6 bases and J lost 12, with 5 bases in between. CDR3 sequence (DNA): TGTGCCAGCAGAGGTGAGTACTTC. This codes for CASRGEYF.

This rearrangement joins TRBV9 to TRBJ1-5; TRBD1 matches 7 bases. Germline loops: CDR1 SGDLS, CDR2 YYNGEE. The CDR3 loop spans 18 amino acids. V trimming: 2 bases; J trimming: 0 bases; junction bases outside the gene matches: 11. The CDR3 DNA reads TGTGCCAGCAGCGTTAGGTTTGTGGGACAGTATAGCAATCAGCCCCAGCATTTT. Its protein is CASSVRFVGQYSNQPQHF.

This chain joins TRBV4-1 and TRBJ1-2; 8 nucleotides line up with TRBD1. This CDR3 is 16 amino acids long. The J segment lost 5 bases and the V segment lost 1 base, leaving 9 bases of the junction unmatched. The germline V gene encodes CDR1 MGHRA and CDR2 YSYEKL. Written as DNA, the CDR3 is TGCGCCAGCAGCCAAGCCGGTTCCCAGGGGGCTTATGGCTACACCTTC. This sequence encodes CASSQAGSQGAYGYTF.

This clone was detected only once. This chain uses TRBV7-6 with TRBJ2-3, with D unresolved. V was pared by 4 bases and J by 5 bases, with 4 bases between. The CDR3 loop spans 11 amino acids. Per the germline V gene, CDR1 is SGHVS and CDR2 is FNYEAQ. The CDR3 bases are TGTGCCAGCAGCTCTATAGATACGCAGTATTTT. Its protein is CASSSIDTQYF.

This clone came up once. The chain couples TRBV28 to TRBJ2-7, with TRBD2 as a possible D gene (6 bases). Per germline, CDR1 MDHEN and CDR2 SYDVKM. The CDR3 totals 15 residues. V was clipped by 5 bases and J by 0 bases, with 14 bases between them. The CDR3 loop is CASSGDFSSSYEQYF. In DNA, the CDR3 is TGTGCCAGCAGTGGGGACTTCTCGAGCTCCTACGAGCAGTACTTC.

The chain links TRBV6-5 to TRBJ2-7; no clear D. This CDR3 region has 14 residues. The V gene's germline CDR1 is MNHEY and CDR2 SVGAGI. Deletions cut 4 bases from V and 7 bases from J, with 17 bases between. The CDR3 nucleotides read TGTGCCAGCAGTTTCCCGGACCGAGTTCATGAGCAGTACTTC. Translating gives CASSFPDRVHEQYF.

The V and J genes are TRBV27 and TRBJ2-7; D gene ambiguous. This CDR3 has 13 residues. Trimming removed 6 bases at V and 5 bases at J, with 14 bases between. Germline V gene data show CDR1 as MNHEY and CDR2 as SMNVEV (reference sequence). CDR3 region: CASSSVGSHEQYF. The CDR3, as DNA: TGTGCCAGCAGCTCCGTCGGGTCCCACGAGCAGTACTTC.

The chain couples TRBV7-6 to TRBJ1-2; D unresolved. Looked up from germline, CDR1 is SGHVS and CDR2 is FNYEAQ. The V gene lost 1 base and the J gene lost 7 bases, with 13 bases spanning the gap. This CDR3 has 14 residues. The CDR3 sequence is CASSLEQISSGYTF. In DNA, the CDR3 is TGTGCCAGCAGCTTAGAACAGATCTCCAGTGGCTACACCTTC.

The chain has TRBV19 and TRBJ2-3; D is perhaps TRBD1 (6 bases). The CDR3 consists of 15 residues. The V and J ends lost 2 bases and 1 base respectively, with 10 bases between them. Looked up from germline, CDR1 is LNHDA and CDR2 is SQIVND (reference sequence). The CDR3 DNA is TGTGCCAGTAGTATACGACAGGTGGGCACAGATACGCAGTATTTT. This translates into CASSIRQVGTDTQYF.

Concerning this clone: At one boundary the junction diverges from the germline segment, which might be a read error. Other DNA sequences in this specimen translate into the identical CDR3. The chain has TRBV18 and TRBJ2-7; a weak D match, TRBD2 (5 bases). CDR1 and CDR2 from the germline V gene are KGHSH and LQKENI. This CDR3 comprises 15 residues. The CDR3 nucleotides are TGCGCCAGCTCACCACGGGCGGGCCTACCCTACGAGCAGTACTTC. It specifies CASSPRAGLPYEQYF.

This clone was found once. The CDR3 nucleotides read TGTGCCACGTCGCGGGACAGGGGTCAGAACGTAAATGGCTACACCTTC. It encodes CATSRDRGQNVNGYTF. The V gene is TRBV10-3, the J gene TRBJ1-2; 10 nucleotides align to TRBD1. Germline V gene data show CDR1 as ENHRY and CDR2 as SYGVKD. This CDR3 has 16 amino acids. V lost 10 bases and J lost 6; bases outside the gene matches: 17.

The rearrangement links TRBV5-8 to TRBJ1-5; weak D call: TRBD1 (6 bases). Trimming left V 7 bases short and J 10 bases short, with 12 bases between. There are 11 residues in the CDR3. Germline loops: CDR1 SGHTS, CDR2 YDEGEE. The CDR3 nucleotides are TGTGCCAGCTCAGCTGGGGGCCCCCAGCATTTT. It yields the protein CASSAGGPQHF.

The gene calls are TRBV11-3 and TRBJ2-5; 9 nucleotides agree with TRBD2. Germline CDR1 reads SGHNT; CDR2 reads YENEEA. This CDR3 has 14 amino acids. The J segment lost 7 bases and the V segment lost 4 bases, leaving 7 bases of the junction unmatched. As DNA, the CDR3 is TGTGCCAGCAGCTCGACTAGCGGTACCCGGACCCAGTACTTC. Translating gives CASSSTSGTRTQYF.